This is a list of T cell receptor beta chains from one sample in a study of OX40 agonist ivuxolimab in advanced cancers. Generated by immunoSEQ multiplex PCR, the TCRdb table keeps only in-frame clones and is missing some. The data contain about 100,000 clones, about 90% of them singletons. The sample consisted of CD4+ or CD8+ T cells sorted from blood, taken in a trial of the OX40 agonist ivuxolimab. The receptors shown here come from an adult with an advanced solid tumor such as melanoma, head and neck, liver or kidney cancer. CDR3s include the opening cysteine and the closing phenylalanine or tryptophan. The D gene is left open where the match is weak. Clone size is stated in some rows and not others, as once, few, many or a class when expanded.

V: TRBV28; size: -; J: TRBJ2-1; D: TRBD2; CDR3: CASEGGGVEQFF
V: TRBV30; size: -; J: TRBJ1-2; D: TRBD1; CDR3: CAARPGQGIIGYGYTF
V: TRBV5-3; size: -; J: TRBJ2-7; D: -; CDR3: CARSLKGPNAGCEQYF
V: TRBV10-2; size: -; J: TRBJ1-2; D: -; CDR3: CASSVSGRSHGYTF
V: TRBV10-1; size: few; J: TRBJ1-2; D: -; CDR3: CASSESRYSGYTF
V: TRBV11-3; size: -; J: TRBJ2-7; D: -; CDR3: CASSLGTQGEQYF
V: TRBV25-1; size: -; J: TRBJ1-1; D: -; CDR3: CASLGVANTEAFF
V: TRBV2; size: -; J: TRBJ2-3; D: TRBD1; CDR3: CASATRGRTDTQYF
V: TRBV9; size: -; J: TRBJ2-5; D: TRBD2; CDR3: CASSVSAGGPETQYF
V: TRBV7-2; size: -; J: TRBJ2-3; D: -; CDR3: CASSLPPGLTDTQYF
V: TRBV7-2; size: -; J: TRBJ2-5; D: -; CDR3: CASSLGRNQETQYF
V: TRBV7-2; size: -; J: TRBJ2-3; D: -; CDR3: CASSLGLTDTQYF
V: TRBV7-2; size: once; J: TRBJ1-2; D: -; CDR3: CASSRDPTNYGYTF
V: TRBV9; size: -; J: TRBJ2-3; D: TRBD1; CDR3: CASSRTGSTDTQYF
V: TRBV5-6; size: -; J: TRBJ2-6; D: -; CDR3: CASSLYGDLSGANVLTF
V: TRBV28; size: -; J: TRBJ1-6; D: TRBD1; CDR3: CASSSPGQGSYNSPLHF
V: TRBV4-2; size: few; J: TRBJ1-2; D: -; CDR3: CASSQGAWSGYTF
V: TRBV30; size: -; J: TRBJ1-5; D: TRBD1; CDR3: CAWSRTGDQPQHF
V: TRBV29-1; size: -; J: TRBJ2-7; D: TRBD1; CDR3: CSVVRGQGYYEQYF
V: TRBV28; size: -; J: TRBJ1-4; D: -; CDR3: CASGAEKLFF
V: TRBV4-3; size: -; J: TRBJ1-6; D: TRBD1; CDR3: CASSQVTGYNSPLHF
V: TRBV9; size: -; J: TRBJ2-7; D: TRBD1; CDR3: CASSGQGFSYEQYF
V: TRBV2; size: -; J: TRBJ2-1; D: TRBD2; CDR3: CASSETSGVYNEQFF
V: TRBV14; size: -; J: TRBJ1-2; D: -; CDR3: CASSQGGHYGYTF
V: TRBV7-3; size: -; J: TRBJ2-5; D: -; CDR3: CASSLPGETQYF
V: TRBV19; size: -; J: TRBJ2-5; D: TRBD2; CDR3: CASSSVPGLAYDQETQYF
V: TRBV2; size: -; J: TRBJ1-4; D: -; CDR3: CASIPDLATNEKLFF
V: TRBV6-1; size: once; J: TRBJ2-7; D: -; CDR3: CASSIGGSGNEQYF
V: TRBV19; size: -; J: TRBJ2-3; D: TRBD1; CDR3: CASSTRQGRTDTQYF
V: TRBV6-6; size: -; J: TRBJ2-6; D: TRBD1; CDR3: CASRAGQGSGANVLTF
V: TRBV18; size: -; J: TRBJ2-7; D: TRBD2; CDR3: CASSPGAGRDYEQYF
V: TRBV27; size: -; J: TRBJ2-3; D: TRBD1; CDR3: CASSPYDRGSTDTQYF
V: TRBV27; size: -; J: TRBJ1-1; D: -; CDR3: CASSPEGGLNTEAFF
V: TRBV5-1; size: few; J: TRBJ2-1; D: TRBD2; CDR3: CASSSGLAGGTSEQFF
V: TRBV29-1; size: -; J: TRBJ2-3; D: TRBD1; CDR3: CSVEEGQGTDTQYF
V: TRBV18; size: once; J: TRBJ1-1; D: -; CDR3: CASSPLQLNTEAFF
V: TRBV7-9; size: -; J: TRBJ2-2; D: -; CDR3: CASSLDGRAVGELFF
V: TRBV5-1; size: -; J: TRBJ2-7; D: -; CDR3: CASRDGLYEQYF
V: TRBV5-4; size: -; J: TRBJ2-1; D: TRBD1; CDR3: CASSLGQGATYNEQFF
V: TRBV5-1; size: once; J: TRBJ2-2; D: -; CDR3: CASSLVRAGELFF
V: TRBV5-1; size: few; J: TRBJ2-5; D: TRBD1; CDR3: CASSSRDRDLKETQYF
V: TRBV30; size: -; J: TRBJ1-5; D: TRBD1; CDR3: CAWSVQGGQPQHF
V: TRBV18; size: -; J: TRBJ2-1; D: TRBD1; CDR3: CASSPEGQGYNEQFF
V: TRBV18; size: -; J: TRBJ1-4; D: TRBD1; CDR3: CASSPPPGQGEANEKLFF
V: TRBV10-1; size: -; J: TRBJ2-3; D: -; CDR3: CASSPQAVSTDTQYF
V: TRBV2; size: -; J: TRBJ1-5; D: -; CDR3: CASKISHSGQPQHF
V: TRBV5-1; size: -; J: TRBJ2-1; D: TRBD2; CDR3: CASSRSSGGPTHNEQFF
V: TRBV5-4; size: -; J: TRBJ2-3; D: -; CDR3: CATTTGGQDTQYF
V: TRBV14; size: -; J: TRBJ2-5; D: -; CDR3: CASSHALEETQYF
V: TRBV27; size: -; J: TRBJ2-3; D: TRBD2; CDR3: CASRSGLAGEDTQYF
V: TRBV5-1; size: -; J: TRBJ1-5; D: TRBD1; CDR3: CASSAGQGISGNQPQHF
V: TRBV6-5; size: -; J: TRBJ2-1; D: TRBD2; CDR3: CASRGGSSYNEQFF
V: TRBV29-1; size: -; J: TRBJ2-1; D: -; CDR3: CSVVQPRYNEQFF
V: TRBV19; size: -; J: TRBJ1-4; D: TRBD1; CDR3: CASRTGQADNEKLFF
V: TRBV4-3; size: few; J: TRBJ1-5; D: -; CDR3: CASSQDVNSNQPQHF